A selection of T cell receptor beta chains follows, all from one sample in a study of cytomegalovirus exposure and HLA in healthy donors. The method was immunoSEQ multiplex PCR; TCRdb's version includes in-frame clones alone and lacks a portion of them. The sample holds about 160,000 clones; roughly 80% are singletons and the top ten take around 8%. The sequenced sample consisted of PBMCs. These receptors originate from a male donor in good health and CMV-seropositive. Both conserved end residues are part of each CDR3. Each record gives: J gene, V gene, CDR3 protein.

>TRBJ2-1|TRBV6-1
CASLMGLAGVNEQFF
>TRBJ2-3|TRBV4-3
CASSQDWANTQYF
>TRBJ1-2|TRBV7-9
CASSLGSGGGFGYGYTF
>TRBJ2-5|TRBV7-2
CASSIGTSGNRPQETQYF
>TRBJ2-7|TRBV7-2
CASSSKGSPGVRYEQYF
>TRBJ1-1|TRBV5-1
CASSTGQGNTEAFF
>TRBJ2-1|TRBV11-3
CASSLGAESGGSYNEQFF
>TRBJ2-7|TRBV28
CASRTSGIYEQYF
>TRBJ2-1|TRBV7-9
CASSLERGGRNEQFF
>TRBJ1-6|TRBV19
CASSMATGRGSPLHF
>TRBJ2-1|TRBV10-1
CASSDSGGAGNEQFF
>TRBJ1-1|TRBV5-6
CASSLYTKEAFF